The 13 T cell receptor beta chains below were found in one sample sequenced in a study of neurological immune-mediated disorders. TCRdb reprocessed the 5' RACE reads via MiXCR and lists one record per CDR3 protein. Altogether tens of thousands of distinct CDR3 sequences are present, around 3.4% being singletons, with the ten largest covering more than 5%. Source material: PBMCs. The receptors derive from a man aged 35 to 55 with multiple sclerosis.

This clonotype was found many times. This chain connects TRBV11-3 to TRBJ2-2; TRBD1 might be the D (5 bases). The CDR3 extends over 14 amino acids. The germline gives CDR1 SGHNT, CDR2 YENEEA. Trimming stripped 7 bases from V and 6 bases from J, with 15 bases between. CDR3 in DNA: TGTGCCAGCACTGGCAGGGTATTTTCCGGGGAGCTGTTTTTT. As protein: CASTGRVFSGELFF.

This clonotype showed up many times. One end of the junction does not line up with germline, which may come from a read error. The chain uses TRBV28 and TRBJ1-5, with D unclear. The CDR3 covers 14 residues. The germline V gene encodes CDR1 MDHEN and CDR2 SYDVKM. The CDR3 loop is CASVGPNSNQPQNF. The CDR3, as DNA: TGTGCCAGCGTCGGACCGAATAGCAATCAGCCCCAGAATTTT.

This clonotype was counted ten times or more. The chain couples TRBV5-4 to TRBJ2-7; D not resolved. Trimming left V 0 bases short and J 4 bases short, with 8 bases between. The CDR3 extends over 13 amino acids. The V gene's germline CDR1 is SGHNT and CDR2 YYREEE (reference sequence). The CDR3 sequence is CASSLDSGYEQYF. CDR3 DNA: TGTGCCAGCAGCTTGGATTCGGGTTACGAGCAGTACTTC.

This clonotype appeared many times. This chain uses TRBV12-3 or TRBV12-4 with TRBJ2-7; 8 nucleotides agree with TRBD1. V trimming: 3 bases; J trimming: 2 bases; junction bases outside the gene matches: 3. This CDR3 region has 14 residues. The CDR3 loop reads CASSFGTGTYEQYF. The CDR3 bases are TGTGCCAGCAGTTTCGGGACAGGAACCTACGAGCAGTACTTC.

This clonotype occurred a few times. This may be a read error: a much more frequent sequence differs by one nucleotide. V gene TRBV5-4 combines with J gene TRBJ2-7; maybe TRBD1 (6 bases). The CDR3 is 15 residues long. Germline CDR1 reads SGHNT; CDR2 reads YYREEE (reference sequence). CDR3 protein: CASSGGTGFHYGQYF. The CDR3 bases are TGTGCCAGCAGCGGGGGAACAGGGTTCCACTACGGGCAGTACTTC.

This clonotype was observed at least ten times. The chain joins TRBV25-1 to TRBJ2-7; D gene uncertain. Trimming stripped 7 bases from V and 5 bases from J, with 9 bases between. Per the germline V gene, CDR1 is MGHDK and CDR2 is SYGVNS. The CDR3 length is 11 residues. The CDR3 sequence: CASTRNDEQYF. The CDR3 coding sequence is TGTGCCAGCACCCGTAACGACGAGCAGTACTTC.

This clonotype was counted a few times. The chain couples TRBV29-1 to TRBJ2-4; perhaps TRBD2 as D (7 bases). The CDR3 is 12 residues long. The V gene's germline CDR1 is SQVTM and CDR2 ANQGSEA. Trimming shortened V by 7 bases and J by 8 bases, and 15 bases separated the two germline ends. The chain's CDR3 is CSGIEGGDIQYF. CDR3 coding DNA: TGCAGCGGAATAGAGGGGGGGGACATTCAGTACTTC.

This clonotype was picked up many times. The chain recombines TRBV6-1 with TRBJ1-5, with TRBD1 as a possible D gene (5 bases). CDR1 is MNHNS and CDR2 is SASEGT in the germline V gene. Trimming cost V 8 bases and J 2 bases, with 10 bases left between them. There are 13 residues in the CDR3. The CDR3 DNA reads as TGTGCCAGCCTAGACAGCGGCAATCAGCCCCAGCATTTT. As protein: CASLDSGNQPQHF.

This clonotype showed up many times. This chain links TRBV6-5 with TRBJ1-1; D gene unclear. Per germline, CDR1 MNHEY and CDR2 SVGAGI. The length of the CDR3 is 13 residues. V was shortened by 8 bases and J by 1 base, with 11 bases between the two germline ends. CDR3: CASLMSRNTEAFF. The CDR3 DNA reads as TGTGCCAGCCTTATGTCAAGGAACACTGAAGCTTTCTTT.

In its sample, this clonotype was seen many times. The genes are TRBV20-1 and TRBJ1-2; maybe TRBD1 (5 bases). V lost 3 bases and J lost 4, with 12 bases in between. Looked up from germline, CDR1 is DFQATT and CDR2 is SNEGSKA (reference sequence). The CDR3 loop spans 13 amino acids. The CDR3 DNA is TGCAGTGCTAGGGCGGAGCAGGGCTATGGCTACACCTTC. Translation gives CSARAEQGYGYTF.

This clonotype was found many times. The chain combines TRBV5-1 with TRBJ1-3; D remains unclear. CDR3 length equals 15 residues. Germline assignment: CDR1 SGHRS and CDR2 YFSETQ. Trimming left V 5 bases short and J 0 bases short, with 12 bases between. CDR3 protein: CASSDGYRSGNTIYF. The CDR3 bases are TGCGCCAGCAGTGACGGTTACCGCTCTGGAAACACCATATATTTT.

This clonotype was seen many times. The genes are TRBV12-3 or TRBV12-4 and TRBJ2-7, with 10 bases that match TRBD1. With 8 bases clipped from V and 5 bases from J, the junction kept 9 bases outside the gene matches. There are 14 residues in the CDR3. The CDR3 sequence is CASYGTGVSNEQYF. The CDR3, as DNA: TGTGCCAGCTATGGGACAGGGGTTTCGAACGAGCAGTACTTC.

Ten or more counts support this clonotype. The chain recombines TRBV11-3 with TRBJ2-1; 10 bases align to TRBD1. Germline CDR1 SGHNT, CDR2 YENEEA. Trimming removed 3 bases from V and 6 bases from J; junction bases left unmatched: 8. The CDR3 extends over 16 amino acids. The CDR3 loop is CASSFRGQGTANEQFF. The CDR3, as DNA: TGTGCCAGCAGCTTTAGGGGACAGGGGACGGCCAATGAGCAGTTCTTC.